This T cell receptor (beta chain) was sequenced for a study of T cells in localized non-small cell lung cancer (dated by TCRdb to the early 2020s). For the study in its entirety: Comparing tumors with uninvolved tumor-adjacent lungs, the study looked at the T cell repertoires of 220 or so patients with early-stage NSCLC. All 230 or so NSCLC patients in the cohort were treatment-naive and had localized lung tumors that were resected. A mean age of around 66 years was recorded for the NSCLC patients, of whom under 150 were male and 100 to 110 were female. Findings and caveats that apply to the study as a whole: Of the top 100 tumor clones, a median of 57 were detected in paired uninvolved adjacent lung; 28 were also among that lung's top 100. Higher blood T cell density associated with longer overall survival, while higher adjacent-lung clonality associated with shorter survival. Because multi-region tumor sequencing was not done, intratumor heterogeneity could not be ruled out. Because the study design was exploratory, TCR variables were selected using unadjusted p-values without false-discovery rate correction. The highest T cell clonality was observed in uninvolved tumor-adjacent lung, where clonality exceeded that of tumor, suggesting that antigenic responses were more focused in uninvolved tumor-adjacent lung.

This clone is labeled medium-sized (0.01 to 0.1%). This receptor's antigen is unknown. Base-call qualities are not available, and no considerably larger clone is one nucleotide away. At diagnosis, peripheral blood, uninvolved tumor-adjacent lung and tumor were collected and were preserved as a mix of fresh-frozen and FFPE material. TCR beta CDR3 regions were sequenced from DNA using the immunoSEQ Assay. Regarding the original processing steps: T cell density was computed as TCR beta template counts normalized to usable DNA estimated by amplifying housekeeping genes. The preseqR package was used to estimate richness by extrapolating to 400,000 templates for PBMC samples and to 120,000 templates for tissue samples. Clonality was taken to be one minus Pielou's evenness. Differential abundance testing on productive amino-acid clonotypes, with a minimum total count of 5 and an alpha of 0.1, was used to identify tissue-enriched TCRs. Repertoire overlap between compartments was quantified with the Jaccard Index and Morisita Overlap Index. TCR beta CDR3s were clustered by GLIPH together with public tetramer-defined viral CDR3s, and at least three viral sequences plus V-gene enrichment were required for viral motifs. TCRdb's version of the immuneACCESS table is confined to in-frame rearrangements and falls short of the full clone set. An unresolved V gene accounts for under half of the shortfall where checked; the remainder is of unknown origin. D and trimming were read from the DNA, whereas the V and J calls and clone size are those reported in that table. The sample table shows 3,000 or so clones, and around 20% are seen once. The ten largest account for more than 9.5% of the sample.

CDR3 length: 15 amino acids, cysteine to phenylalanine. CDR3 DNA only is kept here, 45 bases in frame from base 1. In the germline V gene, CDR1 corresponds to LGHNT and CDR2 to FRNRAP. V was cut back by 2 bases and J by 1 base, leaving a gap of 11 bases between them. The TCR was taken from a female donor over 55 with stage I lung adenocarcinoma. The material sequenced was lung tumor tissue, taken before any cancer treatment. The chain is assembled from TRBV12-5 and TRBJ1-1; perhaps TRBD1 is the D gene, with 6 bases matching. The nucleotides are TGTGCTAGTGGTTTGATGACAGGAGGGAACACTGAAGCTTTCTTT. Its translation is CASGLMTGGNTEAFF.